One sample yielded the 9 T cell receptor beta chains listed below, sequenced in a study of blood T cell repertoires in COVID-19. Profiling relied on immunoSEQ multiplex PCR, and the TCRdb table lists in-frame clones only, not all of them. There are 300,000 to 450,000 clones in the sample; around 91% occur only once, and approximately 1% lies in the top ten. Sequenced input: PBMCs or T cells enriched from blood (not recorded which). Receptors were obtained from a man between 18 and 35 years old who had recovered from COVID-19.

The genes are TRBV4-3 and TRBJ2-7; D possibly corresponds to TRBD2 (6 bases). Trimming took 0 bases from V and 3 from J, leaving 12 bases between them. The germline gives CDR1 LGHNA, CDR2 YSLEER. The CDR3 contains 15 residues. The DNA for the CDR3 is TGCGCCAGCAGCCAAGATTGGGGGGACCTCTACGAGCAGTACTTC. It codes for CASSQDWGDLYEQYF.

The rearrangement uses TRBV6-5 and TRBJ2-5, with 9 positions matching TRBD1. The CDR3 has 15 amino acids. After removal of 11 bases from V and 1 base from J, the junction contained 11 bases not matched to a gene. Germline V lookup: CDR1 MNHEY, CDR2 SVGAGI. CDR3 bases: TGTGCCGTACGGCGGGACAGGGTCGGCCAAGAGACCCAGTACTTC. Translating gives CAVRRDRVGQETQYF.

This rearrangement joins TRBV5-1 to TRBJ2-1, with 8 positions matching TRBD2. Germline trimming cut 0 bases from V and 3 bases from J; bases unmatched to any gene: 2. CDR1 is SGHRS, CDR2 YFSETQ, per germline. This CDR3 region has 15 residues. In DNA form, the CDR3 reads TGCGCCAGCAGCTTGGCAGCGGGGGACTACAATGAGCAGTTCTTC. It is translated as CASSLAAGDYNEQFF.

The V and J genes are TRBV5-1 and TRBJ2-1; 15 bases agree with TRBD2. The CDR3 totals 16 residues. Germline values: CDR1 SGHRS, CDR2 YFSETQ. V dropped 0 bases and J dropped 9; count of bases not matched to a gene: 4. CDR3 bases: TGCGCCAGCAGCTTGGGTGGGACTAGCGGGGGGCTTGAGCAGTTCTTC. Its protein is CASSLGGTSGGLEQFF.

The rearrangement links TRBV10-1 to TRBJ2-7; D is uncertain. V was pared by 5 bases and J by 0 bases, with 5 bases between. Germline CDR1 is WNHNN and CDR2 is SYGVQD (reference sequence). The length of the CDR3 is 12 residues. CDR3 nucleotide sequence: TGCGCCAGCAGTCACAGCTCCTACGAGCAGTACTTC. Its protein is CASSHSSYEQYF.

The gene calls are TRBV28 and TRBJ2-5; TRBD2 matches at 11 bases. After removal of 6 bases from V and 7 bases from J, the junction contained 10 bases not matched to a gene. The germline V gene encodes CDR1 MDHEN and CDR2 SYDVKM. CDR3 size: 15 residues. The CDR3 DNA follows: TGTGCCAGCAGAGGACGAAGGCTAGCGGGAGGGACCCAGTACTTC. Its translation: CASRGRRLAGGTQYF.

The chain has TRBV28 and TRBJ1-4, with D maybe TRBD1 (5 bases). The CDR3 length is 13 residues. Germline lookup yields CDR1 MDHEN and CDR2 SYDVKM. V lost 6 bases and J lost 4, with 9 bases in between. CDR3 sequence (DNA): TGTGCCAGCAGGGCCAGGGATAATGAAAAACTGTTTTTT. Its translation: CASRARDNEKLFF.

V gene TRBV28 combines with J gene TRBJ2-1; 7 bases align to TRBD1. CDR3 length: 18 amino acids. V shed 5 bases, J shed 0 bases, and the junction held 13 bases outside the gene matches. The germline V gene has CDR1 MDHEN and CDR2 SYDVKM. This chain's CDR3 is CASSRGRRKRSSYNEQFF. CDR3 bases: TGTGCCAGCAGTAGGGGGCGACGTAAACGGAGCTCCTACAATGAGCAGTTCTTC.

This clone was detected once. The J gene is TRBJ1-5, the V gene TRBV7-8; D is perhaps TRBD1 (5 bases). V shed 1 base and J shed 2 bases, with 15 bases lying between them. Germline V CDR1 and CDR2: SGHVS, FQNEAQ. This CDR3 is 17 amino acids long. This CDR3 is CASSLGGGARGNQPQHF. As DNA, the CDR3 is TGTGCCAGCAGCTTAGGTGGAGGGGCAAGGGGCAATCAGCCCCAGCATTTT.